This T cell receptor (beta chain) was obtained from a study of blood T cell repertoires in COVID-19. Study as a whole: Acute-phase and convalescent COVID-19 samples originated in the United States, Italy and Spain. T cells, B-cell-depleted T cells, or PBMCs provided the cDNA or gDNA that served as material.

Original analysis: Amplifying reference gene primers gave estimates of nucleated cell counts. Assay: immunoSEQ multiplex PCR; the TCRdb copy retains only in-frame clones and omits some. Clonal size and the V and J genes are those of that table, whereas D and trimming came from the DNA. The data hold some 150,000 clones, with around 80% observed a single time. With V trimmed by 2 bases and J by 12 bases, 16 bases remained unmatched. The germline CDR1 and CDR2 sequences are GTSNPN and SVGIG (reference sequence). This CDR3 spans 14 amino acids. The gene calls are TRBV30 and TRBJ2-7; 7 positions match TRBD1. This receptor was identified in a human donor in a cohort sampled during active COVID-19. Sequences were obtained from peripheral blood. CDR3 in DNA: TGTGCCTGGAGTATCCCGGACAGGTTCCCTAGTAGGTACTTC. Its translation: CAWSIPDRFPSRYF.